This TCR beta chain came from a study of cytomegalovirus exposure and HLA in healthy donors. PCR primers comprised 60 Vbeta and 13 Jbeta primers. The method was immunoSEQ multiplex PCR; TCRdb's version includes in-frame clones alone and lacks a portion of them. The sample lists roughly 120,000 clones, around 75% occurring once. The study, taken as a whole, reports: TCR beta sequences numbering around 15,000 were associated with HLA alleles at 0.05 false discovery rate in a later analysis. Highest at DRB1 and lowest at HLA-C, TCR association rates differed among HLA loci in a later analysis.

In regard to this clone: Its antigen is unknown.

The TCR sequence derives from a woman aged 18 to 35 in good health and CMV-seronegative. Sample: PBMCs.

The CDR3 coding sequence is TGCGCCAGCAGGCTAAGCTCCTACGAGCAGTACTTC. Translating gives CASRLSSYEQYF. V gene TRBV10-2 combines with J gene TRBJ2-7; D gene ambiguous. The CDR3 runs 12 residues. Per germline, CDR1 WSHSY and CDR2 SAAADI. V lost 6 bases and J 0 bases, leaving 6 bases between the germline ends.